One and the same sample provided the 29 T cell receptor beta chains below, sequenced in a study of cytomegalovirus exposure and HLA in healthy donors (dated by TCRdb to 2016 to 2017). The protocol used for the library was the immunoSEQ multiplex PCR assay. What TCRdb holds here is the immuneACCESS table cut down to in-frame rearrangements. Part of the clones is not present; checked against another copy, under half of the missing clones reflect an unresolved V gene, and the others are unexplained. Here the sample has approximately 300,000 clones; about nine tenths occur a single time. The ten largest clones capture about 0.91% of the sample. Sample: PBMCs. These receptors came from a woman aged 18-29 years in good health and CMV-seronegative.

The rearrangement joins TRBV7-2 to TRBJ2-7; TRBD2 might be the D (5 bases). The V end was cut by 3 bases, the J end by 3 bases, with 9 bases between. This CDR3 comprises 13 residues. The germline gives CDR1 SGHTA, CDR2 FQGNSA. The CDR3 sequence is CASSFIGDYEQYF. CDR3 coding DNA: TGTGCCAGCAGCTTCATCGGGGACTACGAGCAGTACTTC. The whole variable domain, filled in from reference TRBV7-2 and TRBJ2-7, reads GAGVSQSPSNKVTEKGKDVELRCDPISGHTALYWYRQSLGQGLEFLIYFQGNSAPDKSGLPSDRFSAERTGGSVSTLTIQRTQQEDSAVYLCASSFIGDYEQYFGPGTRLTVT.

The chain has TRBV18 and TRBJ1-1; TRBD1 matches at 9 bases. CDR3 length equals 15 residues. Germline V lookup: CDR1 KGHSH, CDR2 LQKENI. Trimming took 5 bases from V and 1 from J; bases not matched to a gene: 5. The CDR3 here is CASSAWTGENTEAFF. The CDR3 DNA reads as TGTGCCAGCTCAGCATGGACAGGGGAGAACACTGAAGCTTTCTTT.

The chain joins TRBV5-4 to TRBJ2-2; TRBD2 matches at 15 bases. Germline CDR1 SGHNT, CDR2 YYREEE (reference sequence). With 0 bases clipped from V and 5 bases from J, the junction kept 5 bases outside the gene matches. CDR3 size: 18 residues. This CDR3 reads CASSLGGLAGGPTGELFF. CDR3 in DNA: TGTGCCAGCAGCTTGGGGGGACTAGCGGGAGGACCGACCGGGGAGCTGTTTTTT. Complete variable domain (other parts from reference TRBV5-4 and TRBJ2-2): ETGVTQSPTHLIKTRGQQVTLRCSSQSGHNTVSWYQQALGQGPQFIFQYYREEENGRGNFPPRFSGLQFPNYSSELNVNALELDDSALYLCASSLGGLAGGPTGELFFGEGSRLTVL.

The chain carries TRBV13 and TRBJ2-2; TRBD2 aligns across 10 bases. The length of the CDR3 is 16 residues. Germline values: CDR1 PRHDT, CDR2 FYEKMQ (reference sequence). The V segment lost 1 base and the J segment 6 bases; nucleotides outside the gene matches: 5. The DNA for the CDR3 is TGTGCCAGCAGCTTAGCGGCTAGCGGGAGCTCCGGGGAGCTGTTTTTT. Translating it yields CASSLAASGSSGELFF.

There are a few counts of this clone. Here the CDR3 DNA reads TGTGCCAGCTCACCGGTCGGGAAGTACAATGAGCAGTTCTTC. As protein: CASSPVGKYNEQFF. The chain combines TRBV18 with TRBJ2-1; D possibly corresponds to TRBD2 (5 bases). V lost 3 bases, J lost 4 bases, and 10 bases lay in between. Per germline, CDR1 KGHSH and CDR2 LQKENI. The CDR3 covers 14 residues.

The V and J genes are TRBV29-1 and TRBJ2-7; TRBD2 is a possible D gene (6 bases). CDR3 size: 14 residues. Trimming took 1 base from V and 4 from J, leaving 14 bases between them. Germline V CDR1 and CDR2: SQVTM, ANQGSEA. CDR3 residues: CSVEGPEGVYEQYF. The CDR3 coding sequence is TGCAGCGTTGAAGGCCCGGAGGGAGTATACGAGCAGTACTTC.

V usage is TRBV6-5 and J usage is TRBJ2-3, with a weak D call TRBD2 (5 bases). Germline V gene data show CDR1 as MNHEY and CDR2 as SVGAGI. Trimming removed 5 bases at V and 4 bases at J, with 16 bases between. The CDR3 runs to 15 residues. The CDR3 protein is CASSTWTSEADTQYF. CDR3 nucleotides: TGTGCCAGCAGTACTTGGACTTCGGAGGCAGATACGCAGTATTTT.

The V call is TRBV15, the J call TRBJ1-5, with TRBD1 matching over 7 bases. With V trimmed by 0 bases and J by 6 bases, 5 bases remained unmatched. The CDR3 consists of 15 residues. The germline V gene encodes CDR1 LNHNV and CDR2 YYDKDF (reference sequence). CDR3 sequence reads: CATSREQGRGQPQHF. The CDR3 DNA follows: TGTGCCACCAGCAGAGAACAGGGGAGAGGTCAGCCCCAGCATTTT.

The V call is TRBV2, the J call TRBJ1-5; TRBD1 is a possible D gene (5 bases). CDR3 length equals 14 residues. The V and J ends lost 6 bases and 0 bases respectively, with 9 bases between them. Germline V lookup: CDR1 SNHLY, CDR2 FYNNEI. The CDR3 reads CASRQVYSNQPQHF. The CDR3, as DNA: TGTGCCAGCAGACAGGTTTATAGCAATCAGCCCCAGCATTTT.

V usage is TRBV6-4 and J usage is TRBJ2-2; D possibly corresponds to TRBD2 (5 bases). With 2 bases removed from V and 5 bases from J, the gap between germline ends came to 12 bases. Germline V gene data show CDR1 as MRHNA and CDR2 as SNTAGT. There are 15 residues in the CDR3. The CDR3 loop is CASSDDYSPTGELFF. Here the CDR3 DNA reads TGTGCCAGCAGTGACGACTATTCCCCGACCGGGGAGCTGTTTTTT.

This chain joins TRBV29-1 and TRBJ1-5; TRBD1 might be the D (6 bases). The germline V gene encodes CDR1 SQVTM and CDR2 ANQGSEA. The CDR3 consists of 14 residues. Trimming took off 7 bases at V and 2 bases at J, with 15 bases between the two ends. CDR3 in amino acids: CSAKQGMGNQPQHF. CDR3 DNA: TGCAGCGCAAAACAGGGAATGGGCAATCAGCCCCAGCATTTT.

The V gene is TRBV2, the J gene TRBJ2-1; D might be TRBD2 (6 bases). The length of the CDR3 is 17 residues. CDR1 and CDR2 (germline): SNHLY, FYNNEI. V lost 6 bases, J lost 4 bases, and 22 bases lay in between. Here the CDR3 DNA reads TGTGCCAGCAGCGGGGGACGGGAACTCCAGTCGTACAATGAGCAGTTCTTC. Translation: CASSGGRELQSYNEQFF.

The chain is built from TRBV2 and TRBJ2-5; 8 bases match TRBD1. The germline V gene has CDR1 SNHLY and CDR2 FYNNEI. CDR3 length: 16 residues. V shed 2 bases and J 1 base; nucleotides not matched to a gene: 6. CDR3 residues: CASSETTGGPQETQYF. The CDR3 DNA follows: TGTGCCAGCAGTGAAACTACAGGGGGGCCCCAAGAGACCCAGTACTTC.

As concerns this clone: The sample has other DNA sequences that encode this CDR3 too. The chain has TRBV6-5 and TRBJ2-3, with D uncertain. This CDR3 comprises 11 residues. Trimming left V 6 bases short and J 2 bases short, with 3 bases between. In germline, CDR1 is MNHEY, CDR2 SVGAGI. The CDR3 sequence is CASSHTDTQYF. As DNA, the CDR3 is TGTGCCAGCAGCCACACAGATACGCAGTATTTT.

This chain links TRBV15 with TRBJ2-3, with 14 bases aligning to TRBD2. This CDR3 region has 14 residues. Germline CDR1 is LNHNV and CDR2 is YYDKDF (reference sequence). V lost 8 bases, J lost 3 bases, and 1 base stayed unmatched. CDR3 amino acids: CATRTSGRTDTQYF. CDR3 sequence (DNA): TGTGCCACCCGGACTAGCGGGAGGACAGATACGCAGTATTTT.

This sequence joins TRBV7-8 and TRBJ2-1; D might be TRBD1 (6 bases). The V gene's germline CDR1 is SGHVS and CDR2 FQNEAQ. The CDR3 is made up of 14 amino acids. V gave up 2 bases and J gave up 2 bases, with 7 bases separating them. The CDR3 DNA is TGTGCCAGCAGCTTAACAGGGACCTACAATGAGCAGTTCTTC. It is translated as CASSLTGTYNEQFF.

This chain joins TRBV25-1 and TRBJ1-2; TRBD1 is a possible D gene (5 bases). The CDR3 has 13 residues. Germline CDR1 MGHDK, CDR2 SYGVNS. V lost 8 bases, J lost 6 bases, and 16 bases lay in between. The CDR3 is CASVGQGMNGYTF. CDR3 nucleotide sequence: TGTGCCAGCGTGGGGCAGGGCATGAATGGCTACACCTTC.

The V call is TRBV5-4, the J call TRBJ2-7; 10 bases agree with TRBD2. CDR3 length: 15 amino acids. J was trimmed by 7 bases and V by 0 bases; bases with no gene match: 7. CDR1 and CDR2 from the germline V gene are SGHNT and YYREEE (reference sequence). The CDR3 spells CASSLVLAGAGEQYF. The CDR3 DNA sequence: TGTGCCAGCAGCTTGGTCCTAGCGGGAGCTGGAGAGCAGTACTTC.

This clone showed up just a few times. CDR3 region: CASSLLTGGGPSLFF. In DNA, the CDR3 is TGTGCCAGCAGCCTTCTTACAGGGGGGGGACCTTCATTGTTTTTT. V and J are TRBV6-5 and TRBJ2-2; the D gene is possibly TRBD1 (8 bases). Trimming took off 6 bases at V and 15 bases at J, with 26 bases between the two ends. The germline V gene has CDR1 MNHEY and CDR2 SVGAGI. The CDR3 has 15 amino acids.

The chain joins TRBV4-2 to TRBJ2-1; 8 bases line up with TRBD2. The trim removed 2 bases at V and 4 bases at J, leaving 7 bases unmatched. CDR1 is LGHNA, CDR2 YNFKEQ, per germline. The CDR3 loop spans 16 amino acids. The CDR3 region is CASSQPPSGQYNEQFF. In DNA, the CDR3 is TGTGCCAGCAGCCAACCCCCTAGCGGGCAGTACAATGAGCAGTTCTTC.

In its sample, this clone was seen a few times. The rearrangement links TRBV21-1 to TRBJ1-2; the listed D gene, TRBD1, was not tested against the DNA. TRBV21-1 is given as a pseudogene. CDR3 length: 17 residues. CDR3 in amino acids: CASSTLRKDRWNYGYTF. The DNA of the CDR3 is TGTGCCAGCAGCACCCTCCGCAAGGACAGGTGGAACTATGGCTACACCTTC.

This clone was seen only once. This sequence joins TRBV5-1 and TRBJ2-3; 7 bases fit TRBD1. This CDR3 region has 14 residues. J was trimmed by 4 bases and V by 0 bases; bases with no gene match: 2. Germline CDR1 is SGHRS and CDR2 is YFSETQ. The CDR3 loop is CASSLGQGADTQYF. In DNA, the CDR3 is TGCGCCAGCAGCTTGGGCCAGGGGGCAGATACGCAGTATTTT.

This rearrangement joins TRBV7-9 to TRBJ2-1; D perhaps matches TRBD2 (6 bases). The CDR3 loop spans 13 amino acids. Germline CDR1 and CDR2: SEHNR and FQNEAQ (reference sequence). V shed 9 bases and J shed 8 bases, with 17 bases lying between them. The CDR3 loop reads CASSVRGLDEQFF. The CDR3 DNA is TGTGCCAGTTCAGTGCGGGGCCTAGATGAGCAGTTCTTC.

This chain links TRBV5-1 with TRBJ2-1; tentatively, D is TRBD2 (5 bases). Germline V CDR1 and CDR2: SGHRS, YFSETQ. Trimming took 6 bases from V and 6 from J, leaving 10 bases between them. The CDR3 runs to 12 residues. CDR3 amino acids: CASTYSGNEQFF. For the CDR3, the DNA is TGCGCCAGCACCTACAGCGGCAATGAGCAGTTCTTC. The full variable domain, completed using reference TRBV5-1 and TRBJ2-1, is KAGVTQTPRYLIKTRGQQVTLSCSPISGHRSVSWYQQTPGQGLQFLFEYFSETQRNKGNFPGRFSGRQFSNSRSEMNVSTLELGDSALYLCASTYSGNEQFFGPGTRLTVL.

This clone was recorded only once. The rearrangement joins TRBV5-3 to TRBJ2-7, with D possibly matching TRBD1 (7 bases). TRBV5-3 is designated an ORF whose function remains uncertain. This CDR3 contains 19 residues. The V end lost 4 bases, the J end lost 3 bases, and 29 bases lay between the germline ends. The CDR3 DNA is TGTGCCAGAAGCCCCAGGGTGGTCAGGGGGGATAGCCGAAACTACGAGCAGTACTTC. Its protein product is CARSPRVVRGDSRNYEQYF.

The CDR3 sequence is CASSWGGDEQFF. CDR3 coding DNA: TGCGCCAGCTCCTGGGGGGGCGATGAGCAGTTCTTC. The rearrangement joins TRBV5-1 to TRBJ2-1; D may be TRBD2 (7 bases). The CDR3 contains 12 residues. CDR1 is SGHRS, CDR2 YFSETQ, per germline. Trimming shortened V by 7 bases and J by 8 bases, and 13 bases separated the two germline ends.

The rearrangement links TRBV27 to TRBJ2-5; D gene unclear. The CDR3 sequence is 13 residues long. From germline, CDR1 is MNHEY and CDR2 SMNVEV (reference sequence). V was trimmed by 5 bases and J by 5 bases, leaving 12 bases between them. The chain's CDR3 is CASSLFGTETQYF. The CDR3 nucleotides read TGTGCCAGCAGTCTCTTCGGTACGGAGACCCAGTACTTC.

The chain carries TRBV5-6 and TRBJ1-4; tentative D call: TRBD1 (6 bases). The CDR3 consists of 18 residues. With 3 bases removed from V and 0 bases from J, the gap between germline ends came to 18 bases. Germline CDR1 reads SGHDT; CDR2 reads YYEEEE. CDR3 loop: CASSYRQESFATNEKLFF. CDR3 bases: TGTGCCAGCAGCTACCGACAGGAATCCTTTGCAACTAATGAAAAACTGTTTTTT.

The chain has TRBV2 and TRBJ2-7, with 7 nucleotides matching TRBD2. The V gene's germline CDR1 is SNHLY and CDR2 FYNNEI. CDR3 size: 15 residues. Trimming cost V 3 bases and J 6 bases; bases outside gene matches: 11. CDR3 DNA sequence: TGTGCCAGCAGTGATCGTGGGAGGGCCCTGGGCGAGCAGTACTTC. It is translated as CASSDRGRALGEQYF.